These 32 T cell receptor beta chains originate from one sample sequenced in a study of cytomegalovirus exposure and HLA in healthy donors (dated by TCRdb to 2016 to 2017). Receptor amplification or capture employed the immunoSEQ multiplex PCR assay. The multiplex PCR relied on a mix of 60 forward primers for TCR Vbeta segments and 13 reverse primers for TCR Jbeta segments. TCRdb carries this immuneACCESS record with in-frame sequences only. Its versions omit some clonotypes, under half of them owing to an unresolved V gene in the studies checked, with the rest unexplained. The data table for this sample lists 40,000 to 60,000 clones. 5.5% to 7% of the sample comes from the top ten. Sequenced: PBMCs. The receptors here all came from a male donor in good health and CMV-seropositive.

V usage is TRBV27 and J usage is TRBJ1-4; 7 nucleotides match TRBD1. Losses at the gene ends were 6 bases for V and 7 bases for J; bases not matched to a gene: 8. The CDR3 contains 14 residues. Germline V gene sequence: CDR1 MNHEY, CDR2 SMNVEV (reference sequence). CDR3 in DNA: TGTGCCAGCAGCGTTCAGGGGGTGCGTGAAAAACTGTTTTTT. Encoded protein: CASSVQGVREKLFF.

The DNA of the CDR3 is TGCGCCAGCAGCCAAGATCGGGACAGAGCCTACGAGCAGTACTTC. This gives the protein CASSQDRDRAYEQYF. The chain has TRBV4-1 and TRBJ2-7; 7 nucleotides line up with TRBD1. The CDR3 sequence is 15 residues long. The germline CDR1 and CDR2 sequences are MGHRA and YSYEKL. The J segment lost 2 bases and the V segment lost 0 bases, leaving 4 bases of the junction unmatched.

The rearrangement uses TRBV5-4 and TRBJ2-5, with D tentatively TRBD1 (7 bases). The germline V gene encodes CDR1 SGHNT and CDR2 YYREEE (reference sequence). CDR3 length: 16 residues. Trimming pared 6 bases from V and 5 bases from J, leaving 23 bases between. CDR3 protein: CASNSGRDRGQETQYF. CDR3 DNA sequence: TGTGCCAGCAACTCTGGGCGGGACAGAGGCCAGGAGACCCAGTACTTC.

V is TRBV19 and J is TRBJ2-7, with a weak D call TRBD2 (7 bases). The CDR3 sequence is 15 residues long. The germline V gene has CDR1 LNHDA and CDR2 SQIVND (reference sequence). Trimming removed 4 bases at V and 3 bases at J, with 16 bases between. CDR3 nucleotides: TGTGCCAGTAGTAGGGGGGGCTCACACTACTACGAGCAGTACTTC. It specifies CASSRGGSHYYEQYF.

To note about this clone: The junction departs from the called germline gene at one end, perhaps through a read error. The chain joins TRBV9 to TRBJ2-7; the D gene is possibly TRBD2 (5 bases). CDR1 SGDLS and CDR2 YYNGEE come from the germline V gene. CDR3 length: 13 residues. The CDR3 DNA sequence: TGTGCCAGCGGGAGAGGGCCAAGCTACGGGCAGTACTTC. Translating gives CASGRGPSYGQYF.

The V and J genes are TRBV10-3 and TRBJ1-1; D unclear. The CDR3 runs 12 residues. V was trimmed by 1 base and J by 6 bases, leaving 6 bases between them. From germline, CDR1 is ENHRY and CDR2 SYGVKD. In DNA, the CDR3 is TGTGCCATCAGTGAGTTTCAGTCTGAAGCTTTCTTT. This translates into CAISEFQSEAFF.

The J gene is TRBJ1-4, the V gene TRBV4-1; D call uncertain. V was cut by 1 base and J by 0 bases, with 12 bases left in between. CDR3 length: 17 residues. Per the germline V gene, CDR1 is MGHRA and CDR2 is YSYEKL. The CDR3 spells CASSQVIQTSTNEKLFF. DNA for the CDR3: TGCGCCAGCAGCCAAGTCATACAGACATCAACTAATGAAAAACTGTTTTTT.

The chain combines TRBV7-2 with TRBJ2-3; no clear D. With 2 bases removed from V and 11 bases from J, the gap between germline ends came to 11 bases. The CDR3 consists of 12 residues. Germline lookup yields CDR1 SGHTA and CDR2 FQGNSA. Here the CDR3 reads CASSLPASRQYF. CDR3 nucleotide sequence: TGTGCCAGCAGCTTACCGGCATCTAGGCAGTATTTT. Together with reference TRBV7-2 and TRBJ2-3, the CDR3 gives the full variable domain: GAGVSQSPSNKVTEKGKDVELRCDPISGHTALYWYRQSLGQGLEFLIYFQGNSAPDKSGLPSDRFSAERTGGSVSTLTIQRTQQEDSAVYLCASSLPASRQYFGPGTRLTVL.

The CDR3 sequence: CASSLTGQGQPQHF. The CDR3 nucleotides read TGCGCCAGCAGCTTGACAGGTCAAGGTCAGCCCCAGCATTTT. The chain links TRBV5-1 to TRBJ1-5, with D perhaps TRBD1 (5 bases). The CDR3 spans 14 residues. Germline loops: CDR1 SGHRS, CDR2 YFSETQ. V shed 1 base and J shed 6 bases, with 11 bases lying between them.

This rearrangement joins TRBV2 to TRBJ2-7; a weak D match, TRBD2 (5 bases). Germline V lookup: CDR1 SNHLY, CDR2 FYNNEI. V lost 6 bases to trimming and J lost 3 bases, with 15 bases between them. The CDR3 is made up of 14 amino acids. CDR3 bases: TGTGCCAGCAGCCCTGGGAGAGGCCTCTACGAGCAGTACTTC. Its protein is CASSPGRGLYEQYF. Filled out from reference TRBV2 and TRBJ2-7, the complete variable domain reads EPEVTQTPSHQVTQMGQEVILRCVPISNHLYFYWYRQILGQKVEFLVSFYNNEISEKSEIFDDQFSVERPDGSNFTLKIRSTKLEDSAMYFCASSPGRGLYEQYFGPGTRLTVT.

The genes are TRBV9 and TRBJ1-1; D may be TRBD1 (5 bases). Germline CDR1 is SGDLS and CDR2 is YYNGEE. Trimming shortened V by 3 bases and J by 4 bases, and 10 bases separated the two germline ends. The CDR3 is made up of 13 amino acids. The CDR3 nucleotides are TGTGCCAGCAGCGCTGGGGGGGGCACTGAAGCTTTCTTT. This encodes CASSAGGGTEAFF.

The rearrangement links TRBV4-3 to TRBJ1-6; the D is unclear. Trimming removed 4 bases from V and 4 bases from J, with 11 bases in between. The length of the CDR3 is 15 residues. Germline CDR1 is LGHNA and CDR2 is YSLEER. The CDR3 DNA follows: TGCGCCAGCAGCCCACACAGAGATTATAATTCACCCCTCCACTTT. This translates into CASSPHRDYNSPLHF.

This rearrangement joins TRBV19 to TRBJ1-6, with D hard to call. Looked up from germline, CDR1 is LNHDA and CDR2 is SQIVND (reference sequence). The CDR3 runs 17 residues. The germline V and J ends were trimmed by 2 bases and 0 bases, with 11 bases remaining between them. CDR3 sequence: CASSIPSMSSYNSPLHF. The CDR3 coding sequence is TGTGCCAGTAGTATACCGTCGATGAGCTCCTATAATTCACCCCTCCACTTT.

This chain uses TRBV5-1 with TRBJ2-1, with TRBD2 as a possible D gene (7 bases). Germline CDR1 is SGHRS and CDR2 is YFSETQ. The CDR3 length is 17 residues. Trimming took off 3 bases at V and 4 bases at J, with 20 bases between the two ends. In DNA form, the CDR3 reads TGCGCCAGCAGCTACACGAAACAGGGAGGGGGTTACAATGAGCAGTTCTTC. It specifies CASSYTKQGGGYNEQFF.

The chain recombines TRBV15 with TRBJ2-7, with TRBD2 matching over 7 bases. Germline trimming cut 0 bases from V and 7 bases from J; bases unmatched to any gene: 6. The CDR3 covers 14 residues. Germline CDR1 and CDR2: LNHNV and YYDKDF (reference sequence). The DNA of the CDR3 is TGTGCCACCAGCAGAGATCCCTGGGAGGGGGAGCAGTACTTC. Amino acid sequence: CATSRDPWEGEQYF.

V is TRBV7-2 and J is TRBJ2-1, with a weak D call TRBD2 (6 bases). This CDR3 is 15 amino acids long. In germline, CDR1 is SGHTA, CDR2 FQGNSA. The V gene lost 5 bases and the J gene lost 4 bases, with 15 bases spanning the gap. The CDR3 here is CASSRIAGRYNEQFF. CDR3 nucleotide sequence: TGTGCCAGCAGCCGAATCGCGGGGCGGTACAATGAGCAGTTCTTC.

The chain employs TRBV18 and TRBJ2-7; 11 positions agree with TRBD1. J lost 6 bases, V lost 3 bases, and 7 bases had no gene match. The CDR3 covers 15 residues. The germline V gene encodes CDR1 KGHSH and CDR2 LQKENI. The CDR3 region is CASSPDGTGGVEQYF. DNA of the CDR3: TGTGCCAGCTCACCCGACGGGACAGGGGGAGTCGAGCAGTACTTC.

CDR3 in DNA: TGTGCCAGCAGCGTAGGCGAGGGAAACATTCAGTACTTC. This encodes CASSVGEGNIQYF. This rearrangement joins TRBV9 to TRBJ2-4; a weak D match, TRBD2 (5 bases). Germline loops: CDR1 SGDLS, CDR2 YYNGEE. Trimming took 0 bases from V and 6 from J, leaving 7 bases between them. The CDR3 sequence is 13 residues long.

V is TRBV28 and J is TRBJ2-4, with D maybe TRBD1 (6 bases). The germline V gene has CDR1 MDHEN and CDR2 SYDVKM. Trimming took off 4 bases at V and 1 base at J, with 14 bases between the two ends. CDR3 length: 16 residues. The CDR3 DNA reads TGTGCCAGCAGTTCCCCCGGACAGTCCGCCAAAAACATTCAGTACTTC. Residues: CASSSPGQSAKNIQYF.

V gene TRBV5-6 combines with J gene TRBJ1-1; D is ambiguous. Per germline, CDR1 SGHDT and CDR2 YYEEEE. The CDR3 extends over 15 amino acids. V was cut by 3 bases and J by 3 bases, with 15 bases left in between. CDR3 coding DNA: TGTGCCAGCAGCTCAAAATACCAAACGGACACTGAAGCTTTCTTT. Its protein is CASSSKYQTDTEAFF.

The chain recombines TRBV9 with TRBJ1-1; 7 bases line up with TRBD1. The CDR3 runs 14 residues. Germline CDR1 is SGDLS and CDR2 is YYNGEE. J gave up 3 bases and V 3 bases, and 5 bases lay outside the gene matches. The CDR3 protein is CASSARGQDTEAFF. For the CDR3, the DNA is TGTGCCAGCAGCGCCCGCGGACAGGACACTGAAGCTTTCTTT.

This rearrangement joins TRBV5-5 to TRBJ1-6, with 7 positions matching TRBD1. Germline V gene data show CDR1 as SGHKS and CDR2 as YYEKEE (reference sequence). The CDR3 is 19 residues long. The junction had 20 bases not matched to a gene; V was cut back by 4 bases and J by 7 bases. The CDR3 here is CASSPRRQGRGYWNSPLHF. For the CDR3, the DNA is TGTGCCAGCAGCCCCCGACGACAGGGCAGGGGCTATTGGAATTCACCCCTCCACTTT.

This chain joins TRBV4-2 and TRBJ1-4; a possible D gene is TRBD1 (5 bases). The CDR3 contains 17 residues. Germline V gene data show CDR1 as LGHNA and CDR2 as YNFKEQ. V shed 0 bases and J shed 5 bases, with 16 bases lying between them. The CDR3 nucleotides read TGTGCCAGCAGCCAAGAGTCATGGCAGGGTACAAATGAAAAACTGTTTTTT. It yields the protein CASSQESWQGTNEKLFF.

The chain couples TRBV7-2 to TRBJ2-5; 12 bases match TRBD2. V was clipped by 9 bases and J by 4 bases; unmatched bases: 9. The CDR3 loop spans 15 amino acids. From germline, CDR1 is SGHTA and CDR2 FQGNSA. CDR3 DNA sequence: TGTGCCAGTCATCTCGCTAGCGGGGGGGTAGAGACCCAGTACTTC. Residues: CASHLASGGVETQYF.

The CDR3 here is CASSLDMELAGVGQFF. As DNA, the CDR3 is TGTGCCAGCAGCTTAGACATGGAACTAGCGGGGGTGGGTCAGTTCTTC. The chain links TRBV11-2 to TRBJ2-1; 11 bases line up with TRBD2. The junction had 11 bases not matched to a gene; V was cut back by 0 bases and J by 13 bases. The germline V gene has CDR1 SGHAT and CDR2 FQNNGV. The CDR3 sequence is 16 residues long.

V gene TRBV7-7 combines with J gene TRBJ1-3; TRBD1 agrees at 8 bases. CDR1 SSHAT and CDR2 FNYEAQ come from the germline V gene (reference sequence). This CDR3 is 15 amino acids long. The junction had 3 bases not matched to a gene; V was cut back by 1 base and J by 4 bases. The CDR3 reads CASSLDRDRGNTIYF. The CDR3 DNA reads as TGTGCCAGCAGCTTAGACCGGGACAGGGGAAACACCATATATTTT. The whole variable domain, remainder taken from reference TRBV7-7 and TRBJ1-3, is GAGVSQSPRYKVTKRGQDVTLRCDPISSHATLYWYQQALGQGPEFLTYFNYEAQPDKSGLPSDRFSAERPEGSISTLTIQRTEQRDSAMYRCASSLDRDRGNTIYFGEGSWLTVV.

The chain has TRBV9 and TRBJ2-1, with D perhaps matching TRBD1 (6 bases). This CDR3 comprises 15 residues. Germline CDR1 and CDR2: SGDLS and YYNGEE. The V end was cut by 4 bases, the J end by 5 bases, with 16 bases between. The CDR3 sequence is CASSHLGAPNNEQFF. In DNA form, the CDR3 reads TGTGCCAGCAGCCACCTGGGGGCCCCGAACAATGAGCAGTTCTTC. Full variable domain (missing parts from reference TRBV9 and TRBJ2-1): DSGVTQTPKHLITATGQRVTLRCSPRSGDLSVYWYQQSLDQGLQFLIQYYNGEERAKGNILERFSAQQFPDLHSELNLSSLELGDSALYFCASSHLGAPNNEQFFGPGTRLTVL.

The chain couples TRBV28 to TRBJ1-2; D is perhaps TRBD1 (6 bases). The V and J ends lost 8 bases and 8 bases respectively, with 24 bases between them. CDR3 length: 15 amino acids. Germline CDR1 is MDHEN and CDR2 is SYDVKM. In nucleotides, the CDR3 is TGTGCCAGCCTGCCGGGACACCTTCTCAGTAAGGGCTACACCTTC. As protein: CASLPGHLLSKGYTF.

The gene calls are TRBV19 and TRBJ2-7; no firm D call. V lost 3 bases, J lost 3 bases, and 9 bases lay in between. CDR1 LNHDA and CDR2 SQIVND come from the germline V gene (reference sequence). This CDR3 is 13 amino acids long. CDR3 DNA sequence: TGTGCCAGTAGTATCTTTTACAGCTACGAGCAGTACTTC. The encoded protein is CASSIFYSYEQYF.

The chain joins TRBV7-3 to TRBJ2-3; 11 bases line up with TRBD2. J was trimmed by 0 bases and V by 4 bases; bases with no gene match: 9. The CDR3 has 18 amino acids. Germline V gene lookup returns CDR1 SGHTA and CDR2 FQGTGA. CDR3 protein: CASSSPSGGTPSTDTQYF. DNA of the CDR3: TGTGCCAGCAGCTCACCTAGCGGGGGGACCCCTAGCACAGATACGCAGTATTTT.

The genes are TRBV7-2 and TRBJ2-1; 10 positions agree with TRBD2. After removal of 2 bases from V and 7 bases from J, the junction contained 5 bases not matched to a gene. This CDR3 is built from 15 residues. Germline CDR1 and CDR2: SGHTA and FQGNSA. The CDR3, as DNA: TGTGCCAGCAGCTTAATAGCGGGGGGTGGGAATGAGCAGTTCTTC. It codes for CASSLIAGGGNEQFF.

This chain connects TRBV7-6 to TRBJ2-7; TRBD1 matches at 10 bases. The germline CDR1 and CDR2 sequences are SGHVS and FNYEAQ. CDR3 length: 17 amino acids. V trimming: 2 bases; J trimming: 5 bases; junction bases outside the gene matches: 12. CDR3 in DNA: TGTGCCAGCAGCTTATACGGAGATTTCGGACAGGGGGACGAGCAGTACTTC. It codes for CASSLYGDFGQGDEQYF.